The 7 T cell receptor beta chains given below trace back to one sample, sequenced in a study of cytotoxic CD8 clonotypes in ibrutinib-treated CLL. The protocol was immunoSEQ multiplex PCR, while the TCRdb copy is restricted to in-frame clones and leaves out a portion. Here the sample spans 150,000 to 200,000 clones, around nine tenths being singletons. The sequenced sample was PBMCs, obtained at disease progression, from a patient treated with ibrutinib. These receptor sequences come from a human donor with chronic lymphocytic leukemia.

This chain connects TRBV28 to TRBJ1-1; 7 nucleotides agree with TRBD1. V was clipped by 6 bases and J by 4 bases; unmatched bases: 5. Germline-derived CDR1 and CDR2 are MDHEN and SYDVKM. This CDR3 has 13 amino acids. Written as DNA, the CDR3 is TGTGCCAGCAGCCGCGACAGGGTCACTGAAGCTTTCTTT. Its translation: CASSRDRVTEAFF.

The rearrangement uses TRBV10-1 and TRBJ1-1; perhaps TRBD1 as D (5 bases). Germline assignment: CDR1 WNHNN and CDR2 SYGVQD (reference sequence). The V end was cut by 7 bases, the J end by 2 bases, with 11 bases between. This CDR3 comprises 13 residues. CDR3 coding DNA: TGCGCCAGCACTCTGACAGCAAACACTGAAGCTTTCTTT. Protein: CASTLTANTEAFF.

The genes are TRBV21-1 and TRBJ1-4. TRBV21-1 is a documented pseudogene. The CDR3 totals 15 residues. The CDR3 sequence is CASYQLGATNEKLFF. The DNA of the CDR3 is TGTGCCAGTTATCAGTTGGGTGCAACTAATGAAAAACTGTTTTTT.

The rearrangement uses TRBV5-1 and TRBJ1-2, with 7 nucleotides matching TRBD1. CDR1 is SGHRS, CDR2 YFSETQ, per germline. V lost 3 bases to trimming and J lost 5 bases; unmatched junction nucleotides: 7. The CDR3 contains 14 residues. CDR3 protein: CASSSTAGGYGYTF. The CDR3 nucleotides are TGCGCCAGCAGCTCAACAGCAGGGGGGTATGGCTACACCTTC.

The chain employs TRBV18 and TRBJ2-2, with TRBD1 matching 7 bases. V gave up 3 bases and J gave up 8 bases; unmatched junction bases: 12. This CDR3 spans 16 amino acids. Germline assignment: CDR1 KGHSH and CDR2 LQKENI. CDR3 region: CASSPFLQGSTGELFF. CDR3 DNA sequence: TGTGCCAGCTCACCGTTTTTACAGGGGAGCACGGGGGAGCTGTTTTTT.

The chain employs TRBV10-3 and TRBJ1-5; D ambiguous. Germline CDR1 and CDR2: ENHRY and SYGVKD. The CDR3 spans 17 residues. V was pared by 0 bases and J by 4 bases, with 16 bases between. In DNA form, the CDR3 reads TGTGCCATCAGTGAGTCGAGTGGAGCCACGTTAAATCAGCCCCAGCATTTT. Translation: CAISESSGATLNQPQHF.

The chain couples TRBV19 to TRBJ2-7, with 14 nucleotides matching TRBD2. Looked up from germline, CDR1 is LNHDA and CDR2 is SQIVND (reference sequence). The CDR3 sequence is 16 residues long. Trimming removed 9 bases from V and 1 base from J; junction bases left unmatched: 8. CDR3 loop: CARGLAGEAFSYEQYF. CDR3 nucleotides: TGTGCCAGGGGACTAGCGGGAGAGGCCTTTTCCTACGAGCAGTACTTC.